The following is a T cell receptor (beta chain) sequence with its context. These data originate in a study of Ad26.COV2.S vaccination and SARS-CoV-2 variants. The treatment was: some 20 received Ad26.COV2.S at low or high dose, single or two shots; roughly five received placebo; per-sample allocation not given. Each sample was drawn 63 days after the first injection (of vaccine or placebo). Within Boston, the person who donated was an adult of 18-55 years. Assay used: immunoSEQ multiplex PCR; TCRdb lists only in-frame clones, some missing. The sample contains roughly 320,000 clones, around 90% of which appear only once. V lost 3 bases, J lost 4 bases, and 12 bases lay in between. The CDR3 totals 15 residues. Looked up from germline, CDR1 is LNHDA and CDR2 is SQIVND (reference sequence).

The TCR sequence derives from a person aged 18-65 years who received the Ad26.COV2.S COVID-19 vaccine or a placebo. This sample comprised peripheral blood, obtained in a trial of Ad26.COV2.S vaccine versus placebo. V is TRBV19 and J is TRBJ1-4; D perhaps matches TRBD1 (6 bases). The CDR3, as DNA: TGTGCCAGTAGTATTGGGCGGGGGCTTAATGAAAAACTGTTTTTT. Translation: CASSIGRGLNEKLFF.